A selection of T cell receptor beta chains follows, all from one sample in a study of control samples from healthy donors and cancer patients. Some clones are missing from TCRdb's copy, which holds only in-frame ones; the method was immunoSEQ multiplex PCR. The sample records 100,000 to 150,000 clones, roughly 92% being singletons. Sequencing was carried out using blood. These receptors were taken from a man younger than 35 in good health. Each CDR3 is given with its conserved first and last residue. Each record gives: J gene, D gene, clone size, V gene, CDR3 DNA, CDR3 protein. A D gene is named only where the DNA matches it firmly. Clone size is given for some rows only: seen once, a few or many times, or a class if the clone is expanded.

j_call: TRBJ1-5; d_call: TRBD1; clone_size: .; v_call: TRBV30; cdr3_nt: TGTGCCTGGGGGACAGGGGGCAGTCAGCCCCAGCATTTT; cdr3_aa: CAWGTGGSQPQHF
j_call: TRBJ2-2; d_call: .; clone_size: .; v_call: TRBV6-5; cdr3_nt: TGTGCCAGCAGTTACTCTACCCGGTCCGGGGAGCTGTTTTTT; cdr3_aa: CASSYSTRSGELFF
j_call: TRBJ1-5; d_call: .; clone_size: .; v_call: TRBV28; cdr3_nt: TGTGCCAGCAGTAGAGACAGTGGCAATCAGCCCCAGCATTTT; cdr3_aa: CASSRDSGNQPQHF
j_call: TRBJ1-5; d_call: TRBD1; clone_size: few; v_call: TRBV5-1; cdr3_nt: TGCGCCAGCAGCTTGGGACAGGGACACAATCAGCCCCAGCATTTT; cdr3_aa: CASSLGQGHNQPQHF
j_call: TRBJ2-2; d_call: TRBD1; clone_size: once; v_call: TRBV19; cdr3_nt: TGTGCCAGTCGCCGCCCCGGACAGGGGAGCACCGGGGAGCTGTTTTTT; cdr3_aa: CASRRPGQGSTGELFF
j_call: TRBJ1-5; d_call: .; clone_size: .; v_call: TRBV11-2; cdr3_nt: TGTGCCAGCAGCTTTGGCAGCGATCAGCCCCAGCATTTT; cdr3_aa: CASSFGSDQPQHF
j_call: TRBJ2-1; d_call: .; clone_size: .; v_call: TRBV15; cdr3_nt: TGTGCCACCGGGGGGTATACGTCTGAGCAGTTCTTC; cdr3_aa: CATGGYTSEQFF
j_call: TRBJ2-5; d_call: TRBD2; clone_size: once; v_call: TRBV27; cdr3_nt: TGTGCCAGCAGTTCGCCCTGGGCTAGCGGGGTACCGTTAGAGACCCAGTACTTC; cdr3_aa: CASSSPWASGVPLETQYF
j_call: TRBJ1-1; d_call: .; clone_size: .; v_call: TRBV7-6; cdr3_nt: TGTGCCAGCAGCTTAGGTCGGGCTGATAAAACTGAAGCTTTCTTT; cdr3_aa: CASSLGRADKTEAFF
j_call: TRBJ2-1; d_call: .; clone_size: .; v_call: TRBV14; cdr3_nt: TGTGCCAGCAGCCAAGCGACTAGTACCCACAATGAGCAGTTCTTC; cdr3_aa: CASSQATSTHNEQFF
j_call: TRBJ1-1; d_call: .; clone_size: .; v_call: TRBV7-6; cdr3_nt: TGTGCCAGCAGCCTCCTTGAGGGATTAGAAGCTTTCTTT; cdr3_aa: CASSLLEGLEAFF
j_call: TRBJ2-1; d_call: TRBD2; clone_size: .; v_call: TRBV6-1; cdr3_nt: TGTGCCAGCAGTGTACGGACTAGCGGGGGGATAACCTACAATGAGCAGTTCTTC; cdr3_aa: CASSVRTSGGITYNEQFF
j_call: TRBJ1-1; d_call: .; clone_size: .; v_call: TRBV7-9; cdr3_nt: TGTGCCAGCAGCTCGCAGGGTAGGGGGGCTTTCTTT; cdr3_aa: CASSSQGRGAFF
j_call: TRBJ1-5; d_call: .; clone_size: .; v_call: TRBV19; cdr3_nt: TGTGCCAGTAGTGAGGGCGGGGCTCAGCCCCAGCATTTT; cdr3_aa: CASSEGGAQPQHF
j_call: TRBJ2-5; d_call: .; clone_size: .; v_call: TRBV5-4; cdr3_nt: TGTGCCAGCAGCGTCCGGGACGGAGAGACCCAGTACTTC; cdr3_aa: CASSVRDGETQYF
j_call: TRBJ2-7; d_call: .; clone_size: .; v_call: TRBV7-9; cdr3_nt: TGTGCCAGCAGCTCGGATGCATCCCCTACCTACGAGCAGTACTTC; cdr3_aa: CASSSDASPTYEQYF
j_call: TRBJ2-5; d_call: .; clone_size: .; v_call: TRBV12-2; cdr3_nt: TGTGCAAGCCTAATAGCGGGGGGTCTGTACCAAGAGACCCAGTACTTC; cdr3_aa: CASLIAGGLYQETQYF
j_call: TRBJ2-7; d_call: .; clone_size: once; v_call: TRBV4-2; cdr3_nt: TGTGCCAGCAGGAGGGACCGAAGCTCCTACGAGCAGTACTTC; cdr3_aa: CASRRDRSSYEQYF
j_call: TRBJ1-4; d_call: .; clone_size: .; v_call: TRBV6-6; cdr3_nt: TGTGCCAGCAGTCCGGGGGAGAGTGAAAAACTGTTTTTT; cdr3_aa: CASSPGESEKLFF
j_call: TRBJ1-2; d_call: TRBD1; clone_size: .; v_call: TRBV4-1; cdr3_nt: TGCGCCAGCAGCCAAGGGACAGGGAGTAGACGCTATGGCTACACCTTC; cdr3_aa: CASSQGTGSRRYGYTF
j_call: TRBJ1-4; d_call: .; clone_size: .; v_call: TRBV5-6; cdr3_nt: TGTGCCAGCAGCTTGGCCCGGACAGCATATGAAAAACTGTTTTTT; cdr3_aa: CASSLARTAYEKLFF
j_call: TRBJ2-4; d_call: TRBD2; clone_size: .; v_call: TRBV30; cdr3_nt: TGTGCCTGGAGTGTACGGAGCGGGGGCCCTAAAAACATTCAGTACTTC; cdr3_aa: CAWSVRSGGPKNIQYF
j_call: TRBJ2-5; d_call: .; clone_size: .; v_call: TRBV2; cdr3_nt: TGTGCCAGCAGTGTAAGTTGGGCGGGACAAGAGACCCAGTACTTC; cdr3_aa: CASSVSWAGQETQYF
j_call: TRBJ2-2; d_call: TRBD2; clone_size: .; v_call: TRBV11-2; cdr3_nt: TGTGCCAGCAGCTTCCCATGGACTAGAGCCGGGGAGCTGTTTTTT; cdr3_aa: CASSFPWTRAGELFF
j_call: TRBJ2-3; d_call: .; clone_size: .; v_call: TRBV6-5; cdr3_nt: TGTGCCAGCAGTTTAACCTTAGCCCTAAGCACAGATACGCAGTATTTT; cdr3_aa: CASSLTLALSTDTQYF
j_call: TRBJ2-3; d_call: .; clone_size: .; v_call: TRBV15; cdr3_nt: TGTGCCACCAGCAGAGAATCCCCGACTAGTCTCACAGATACGCAGTATTTT; cdr3_aa: CATSRESPTSLTDTQYF
j_call: TRBJ1-5; d_call: .; clone_size: .; v_call: TRBV19; cdr3_nt: TGTGCCACAGACACCAAGGCAGGGGATCAGCCCCAGCATTTT; cdr3_aa: CATDTKAGDQPQHF
j_call: TRBJ2-5; d_call: TRBD2; clone_size: .; v_call: TRBV7-9; cdr3_nt: TGTGCCAGCAGCTTTTCTACGGGGGGGCCAGAGACCCAGTACTTC; cdr3_aa: CASSFSTGGPETQYF
j_call: TRBJ1-1; d_call: .; clone_size: .; v_call: TRBV5-1; cdr3_nt: TGCGCCAGCGGGGATGGAGGGGCGAACACTGAAGCTTTCTTT; cdr3_aa: CASGDGGANTEAFF
j_call: TRBJ2-3; d_call: .; clone_size: .; v_call: TRBV5-4; cdr3_nt: TGTGCCAGCAGCTTGAGGGGGGCTAGCACAGATACGCAGTATTTT; cdr3_aa: CASSLRGASTDTQYF
j_call: TRBJ1-3; d_call: .; clone_size: once; v_call: TRBV6-4; cdr3_nt: TGTGCCAGCAGTCTAGAGGGGCAGGGGTGCACTGGAAACACCATATATTTT; cdr3_aa: CASSLEGQGCTGNTIYF
j_call: TRBJ2-1; d_call: .; clone_size: .; v_call: TRBV5-4; cdr3_nt: TGTGCCAGCAGCTTACAAGGGTCCTCCTACAATGAGCAGTTCTTC; cdr3_aa: CASSLQGSSYNEQFF